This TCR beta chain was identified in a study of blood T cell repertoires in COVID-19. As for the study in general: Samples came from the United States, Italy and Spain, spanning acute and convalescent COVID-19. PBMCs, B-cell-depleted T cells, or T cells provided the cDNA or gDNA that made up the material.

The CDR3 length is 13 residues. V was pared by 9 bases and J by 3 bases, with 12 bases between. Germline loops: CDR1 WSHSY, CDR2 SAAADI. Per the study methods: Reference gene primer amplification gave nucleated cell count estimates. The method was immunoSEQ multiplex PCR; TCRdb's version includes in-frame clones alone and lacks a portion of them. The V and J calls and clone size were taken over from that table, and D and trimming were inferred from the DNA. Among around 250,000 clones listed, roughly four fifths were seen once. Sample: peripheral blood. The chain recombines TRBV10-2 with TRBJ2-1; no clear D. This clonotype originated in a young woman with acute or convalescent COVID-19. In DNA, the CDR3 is TGCGCCAGTACCACCTCAGGCTACAATGAGCAGTTCTTC. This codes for CASTTSGYNEQFF.